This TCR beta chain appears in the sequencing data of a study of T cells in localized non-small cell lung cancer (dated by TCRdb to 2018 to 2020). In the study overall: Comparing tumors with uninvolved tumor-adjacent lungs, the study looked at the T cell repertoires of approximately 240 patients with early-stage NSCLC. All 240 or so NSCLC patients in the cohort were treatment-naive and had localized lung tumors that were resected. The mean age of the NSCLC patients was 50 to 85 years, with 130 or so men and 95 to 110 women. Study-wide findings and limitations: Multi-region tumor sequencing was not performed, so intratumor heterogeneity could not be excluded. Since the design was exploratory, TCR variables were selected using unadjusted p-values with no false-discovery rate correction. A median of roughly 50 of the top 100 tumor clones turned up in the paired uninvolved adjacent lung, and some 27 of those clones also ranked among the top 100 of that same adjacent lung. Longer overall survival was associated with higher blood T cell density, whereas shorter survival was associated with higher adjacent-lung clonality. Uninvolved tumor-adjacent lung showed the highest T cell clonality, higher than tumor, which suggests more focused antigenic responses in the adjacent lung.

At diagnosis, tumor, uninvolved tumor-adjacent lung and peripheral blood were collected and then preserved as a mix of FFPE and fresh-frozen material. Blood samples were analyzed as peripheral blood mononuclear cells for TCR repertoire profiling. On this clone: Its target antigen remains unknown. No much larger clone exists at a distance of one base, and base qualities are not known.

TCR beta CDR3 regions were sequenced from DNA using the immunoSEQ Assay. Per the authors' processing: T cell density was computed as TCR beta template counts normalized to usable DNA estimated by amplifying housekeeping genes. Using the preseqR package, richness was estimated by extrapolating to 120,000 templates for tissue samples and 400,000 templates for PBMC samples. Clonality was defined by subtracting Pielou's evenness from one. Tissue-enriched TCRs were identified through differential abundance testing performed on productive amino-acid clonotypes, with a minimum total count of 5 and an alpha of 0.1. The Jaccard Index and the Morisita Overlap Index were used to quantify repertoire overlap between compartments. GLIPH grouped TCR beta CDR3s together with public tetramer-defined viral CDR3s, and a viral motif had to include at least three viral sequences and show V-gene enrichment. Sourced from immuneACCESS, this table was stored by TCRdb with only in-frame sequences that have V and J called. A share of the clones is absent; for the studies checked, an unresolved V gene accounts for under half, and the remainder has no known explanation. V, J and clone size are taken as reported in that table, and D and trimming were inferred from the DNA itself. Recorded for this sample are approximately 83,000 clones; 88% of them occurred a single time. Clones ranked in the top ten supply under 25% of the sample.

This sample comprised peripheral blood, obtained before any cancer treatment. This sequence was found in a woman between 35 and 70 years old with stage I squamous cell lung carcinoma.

The CDR3 in this case is CASSSWTGYNEQFF. In nucleotide form, the sequence is TGTGCCAGCAGTTCGTGGACCGGATACAATGAGCAGTTCTTC. The chain employs TRBV27 and TRBJ2-1, with the D gene not confidently named. The CDR3 sequence holds 14 residues, the cysteine and phenylalanine included. The CDR3 DNA has 42 bases and is translated from base 1. Trimming takes 4 bases from V and 4 bases from J, and the germline ends sit 11 bases apart. For CDR1 and CDR2, the germline V gene (reference sequence) lists MNHEY and SMNVEV.